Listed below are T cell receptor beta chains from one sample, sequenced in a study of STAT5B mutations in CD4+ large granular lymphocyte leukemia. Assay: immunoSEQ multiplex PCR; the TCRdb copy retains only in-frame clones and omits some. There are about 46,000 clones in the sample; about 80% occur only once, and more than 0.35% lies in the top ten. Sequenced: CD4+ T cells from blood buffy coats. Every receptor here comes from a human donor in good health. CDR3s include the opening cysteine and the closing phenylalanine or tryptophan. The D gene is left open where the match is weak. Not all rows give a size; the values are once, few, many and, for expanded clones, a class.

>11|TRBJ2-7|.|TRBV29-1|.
CSVGSSYEQYF
TGCAGCGTTGGGTCCAGTTACGAGCAGTACTTC
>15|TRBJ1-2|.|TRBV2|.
CASWKIKGTNYGYTF
TGTGCCAGCTGGAAAATAAAAGGAACTAACTATGGCTACACCTTC
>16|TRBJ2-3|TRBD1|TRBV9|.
CASSVAGGQGTDTQYF
TGTGCCAGCAGCGTAGCTGGGGGACAGGGAACAGATACGCAGTATTTT
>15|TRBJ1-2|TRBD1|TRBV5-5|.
CASSLAGTGSYGYTF
TGTGCCAGCAGCTTGGCCGGGACAGGGTCCTATGGCTACACCTTC
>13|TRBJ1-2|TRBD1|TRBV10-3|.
CAIRDRGSYGYTF
TGTGCCATCAGGGACAGGGGTTCCTATGGCTACACCTTC
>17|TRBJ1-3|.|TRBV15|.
CATSRVLGVGIGNTIYF
TGTGCCACCAGCAGAGTGTTGGGGGTGGGGATCGGAAACACCATATATTTT
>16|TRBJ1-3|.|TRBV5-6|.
CASSLAGGRLGNTIYF
TGTGCCAGCAGCTTGGCGGGGGGCCGGTTGGGAAACACCATATATTTT
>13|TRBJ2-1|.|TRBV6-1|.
CASIGSLFHEQFF
TGTGCCAGCATCGGATCCTTATTCCATGAGCAGTTCTTC
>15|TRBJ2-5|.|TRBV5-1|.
CASSLGQIIQETQYF
TGCGCCAGCAGCCTCGGACAGATAATACAAGAGACCCAGTACTTC
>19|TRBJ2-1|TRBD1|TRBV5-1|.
CASKKEGTGGILSYNEQFF
TGCGCCAGCAAGAAGGAGGGGACAGGGGGAATTCTGTCCTACAATGAGCAGTTCTTC
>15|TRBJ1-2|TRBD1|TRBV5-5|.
CASSLGAGGNYGYTF
TGTGCCAGCAGCTTGGGAGCAGGGGGTAACTATGGCTACACCTTC
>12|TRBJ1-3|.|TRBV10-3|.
CAISDAGDTIYF
TGTGCCATCAGTGATGCCGGGGACACCATATATTTT
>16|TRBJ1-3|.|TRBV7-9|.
CASSLADGFSGNTIYF
TGTGCCAGCAGCTTAGCGGACGGGTTCTCTGGAAACACCATATATTTT
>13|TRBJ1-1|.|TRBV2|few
CASSSDPPTEAFF
TGTGCCAGCAGTTCGGACCCGCCGACTGAAGCTTTCTTT
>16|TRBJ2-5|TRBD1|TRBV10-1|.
CASSQGSGTAEETQYF
TGCGCCAGCAGTCAGGGTTCCGGGACAGCCGAAGAGACCCAGTACTTC
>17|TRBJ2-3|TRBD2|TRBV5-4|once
CASSWGLAGAYTDTQYF
TGTGCCAGCAGCTGGGGACTAGCGGGAGCGTACACAGATACGCAGTATTTT
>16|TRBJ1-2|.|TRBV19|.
CASRTSRTAINYGYTF
TGTGCCAGTAGAACTTCCAGGACCGCGATTAACTATGGCTACACCTTC
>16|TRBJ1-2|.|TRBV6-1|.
CASSDRTPGGGYGYTF
TGTGCCAGCAGTGACCGGACCCCCGGGGGGGGCTATGGCTACACCTTC
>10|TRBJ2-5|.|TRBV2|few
CASREQTQYF
TGTGCCAGCAGAGAACAGACCCAGTACTTC
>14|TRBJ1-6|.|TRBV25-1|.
CASSAGLNNSPLHF
TGTGCCAGCAGTGCCGGGCTAAATAATTCACCCCTCCACTTT
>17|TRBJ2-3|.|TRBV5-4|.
CASSLPPGQISTDTQYF
TGTGCCAGCAGCCTTCCTCCGGGGCAGATCAGCACAGATACGCAGTATTTT
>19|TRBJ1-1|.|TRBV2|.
CASSRRDPGPLAPNTEAFF
TGTGCCAGCAGTAGGCGGGACCCCGGACCCCTGGCTCCGAACACTGAAGCTTTCTTT
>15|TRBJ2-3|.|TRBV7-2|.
CASSPRGLATDTQYF
TGTGCCAGCAGCCCCCGGGGGCTAGCAACAGATACGCAGTATTTT
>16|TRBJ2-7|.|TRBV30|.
CAWSLSDHTKPYEQYF
TGTGCCTGGAGTCTCTCTGACCACACGAAACCCTACGAGCAGTACTTC
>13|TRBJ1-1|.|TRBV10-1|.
CASRETARGEAFF
TGCGCCAGCAGGGAGACAGCTCGGGGTGAAGCTTTCTTT
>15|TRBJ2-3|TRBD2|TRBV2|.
CASRTSGSLANTQYF
TGTGCCAGCCGGACTAGCGGGAGCCTTGCGAATACGCAGTATTTT